The clone carrying this T cell receptor beta chain was counted once. This sample stems from a study of blood T cell repertoires in COVID-19. Study overall: Sites across the United States, Italy and Spain contributed samples from acute and convalescent COVID-19.

This study enrolled people aged roughly 18 to 100 from 24 US geographic areas. Participants had their cohort set by participant-reported clinical history. How the authors handled the data: Quantification of nucleated cells was approximated via reference gene primer amplification. Method: immunoSEQ multiplex PCR; TCRdb's copy keeps in-frame clones and lacks some. That table supplies the V and J calls and clone size; D and trimming were determined from the DNA. The sample has about 480,000 clones, approximately 90% seen once; the top ten hold about 1.7%. After removal of 1 base from V and 10 bases from J, the junction contained 11 bases not matched to a gene. The length of the CDR3 is 14 residues. Per germline, CDR1 SQVTM and CDR2 ANQGSEA.

V usage is TRBV29-1 and J usage is TRBJ1-2, with TRBD1 matching over 8 bases. Sample: PBMCs or T cells enriched from blood (not recorded which). This TCR derives from a woman between 40 and 55 years old who had recovered from COVID-19. The CDR3: CSVEATRTGKDYTF. As DNA, the CDR3 is TGCAGCGTTGAAGCGACCCGGACAGGGAAGGACTACACCTTC.